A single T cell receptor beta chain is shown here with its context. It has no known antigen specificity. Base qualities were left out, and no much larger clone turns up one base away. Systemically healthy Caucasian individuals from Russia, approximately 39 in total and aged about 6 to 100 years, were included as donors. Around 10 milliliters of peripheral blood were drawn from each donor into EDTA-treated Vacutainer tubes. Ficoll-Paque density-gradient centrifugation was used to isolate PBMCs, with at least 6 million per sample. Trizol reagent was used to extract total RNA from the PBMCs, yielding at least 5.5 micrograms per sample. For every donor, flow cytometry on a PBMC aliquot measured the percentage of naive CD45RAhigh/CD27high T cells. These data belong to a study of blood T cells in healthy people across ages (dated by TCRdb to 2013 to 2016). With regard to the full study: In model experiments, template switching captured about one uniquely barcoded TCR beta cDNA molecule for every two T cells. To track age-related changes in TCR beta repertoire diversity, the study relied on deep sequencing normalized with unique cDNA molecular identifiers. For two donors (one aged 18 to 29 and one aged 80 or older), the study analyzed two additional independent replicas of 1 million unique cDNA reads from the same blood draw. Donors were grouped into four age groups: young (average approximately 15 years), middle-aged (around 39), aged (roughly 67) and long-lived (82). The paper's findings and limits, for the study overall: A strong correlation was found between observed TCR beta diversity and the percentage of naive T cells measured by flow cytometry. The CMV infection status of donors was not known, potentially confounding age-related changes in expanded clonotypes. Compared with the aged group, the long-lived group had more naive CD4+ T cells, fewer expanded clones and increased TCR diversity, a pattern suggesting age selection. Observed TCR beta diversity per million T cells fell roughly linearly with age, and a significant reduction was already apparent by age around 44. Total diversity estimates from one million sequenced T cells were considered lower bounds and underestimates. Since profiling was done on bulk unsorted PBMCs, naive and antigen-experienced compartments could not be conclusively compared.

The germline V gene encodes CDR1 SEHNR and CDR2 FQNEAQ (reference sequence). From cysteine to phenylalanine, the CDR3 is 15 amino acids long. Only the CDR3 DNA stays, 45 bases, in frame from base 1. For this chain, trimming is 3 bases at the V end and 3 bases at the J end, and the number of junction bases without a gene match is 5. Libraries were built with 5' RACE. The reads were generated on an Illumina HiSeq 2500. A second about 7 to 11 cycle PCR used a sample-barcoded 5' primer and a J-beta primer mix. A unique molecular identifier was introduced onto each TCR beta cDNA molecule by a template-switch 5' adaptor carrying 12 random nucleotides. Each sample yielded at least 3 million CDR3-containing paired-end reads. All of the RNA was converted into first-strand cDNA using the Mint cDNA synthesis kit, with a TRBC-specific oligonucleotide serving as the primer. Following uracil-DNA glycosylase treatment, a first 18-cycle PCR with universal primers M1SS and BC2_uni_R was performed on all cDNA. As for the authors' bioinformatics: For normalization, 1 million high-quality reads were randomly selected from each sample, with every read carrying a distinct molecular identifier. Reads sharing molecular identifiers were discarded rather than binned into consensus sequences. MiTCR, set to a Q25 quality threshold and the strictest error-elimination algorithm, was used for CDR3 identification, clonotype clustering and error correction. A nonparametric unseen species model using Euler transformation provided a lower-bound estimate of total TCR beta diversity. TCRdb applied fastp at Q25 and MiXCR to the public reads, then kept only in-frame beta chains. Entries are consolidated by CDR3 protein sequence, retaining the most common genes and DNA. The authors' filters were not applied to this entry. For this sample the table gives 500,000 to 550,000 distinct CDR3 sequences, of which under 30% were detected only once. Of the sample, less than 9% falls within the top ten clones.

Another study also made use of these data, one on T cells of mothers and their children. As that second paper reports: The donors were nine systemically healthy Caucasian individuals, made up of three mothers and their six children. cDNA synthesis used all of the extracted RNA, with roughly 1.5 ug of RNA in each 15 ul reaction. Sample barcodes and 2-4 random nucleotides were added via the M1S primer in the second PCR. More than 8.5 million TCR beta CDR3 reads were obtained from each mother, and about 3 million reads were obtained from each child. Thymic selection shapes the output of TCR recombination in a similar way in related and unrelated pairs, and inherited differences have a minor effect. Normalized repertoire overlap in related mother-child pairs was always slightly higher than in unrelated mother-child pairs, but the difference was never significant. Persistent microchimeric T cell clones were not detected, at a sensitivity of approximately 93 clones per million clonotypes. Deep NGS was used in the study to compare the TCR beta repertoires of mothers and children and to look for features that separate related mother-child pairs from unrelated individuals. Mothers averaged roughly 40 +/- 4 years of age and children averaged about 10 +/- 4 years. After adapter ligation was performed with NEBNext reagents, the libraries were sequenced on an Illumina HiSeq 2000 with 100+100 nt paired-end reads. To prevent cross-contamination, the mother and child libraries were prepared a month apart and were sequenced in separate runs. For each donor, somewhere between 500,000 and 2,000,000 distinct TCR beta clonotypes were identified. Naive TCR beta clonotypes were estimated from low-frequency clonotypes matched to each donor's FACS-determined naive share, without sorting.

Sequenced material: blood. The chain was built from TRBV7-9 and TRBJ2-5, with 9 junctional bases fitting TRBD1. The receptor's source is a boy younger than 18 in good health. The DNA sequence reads TGTGCCAGCAGCTTTGTACAGGGGGCCGAAGAGACCCAGTACTTC. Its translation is CASSFVQGAEETQYF.